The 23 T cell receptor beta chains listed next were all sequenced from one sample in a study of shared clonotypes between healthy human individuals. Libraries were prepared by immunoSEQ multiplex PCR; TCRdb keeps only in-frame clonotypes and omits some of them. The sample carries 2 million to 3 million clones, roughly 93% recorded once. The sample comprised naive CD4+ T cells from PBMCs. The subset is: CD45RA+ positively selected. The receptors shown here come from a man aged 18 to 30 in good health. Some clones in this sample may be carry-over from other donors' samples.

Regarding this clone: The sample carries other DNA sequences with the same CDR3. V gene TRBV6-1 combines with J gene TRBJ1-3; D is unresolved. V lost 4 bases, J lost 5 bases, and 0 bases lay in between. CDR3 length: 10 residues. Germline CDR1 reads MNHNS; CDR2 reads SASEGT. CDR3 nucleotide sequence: TGTGCCAGCAGTGGAAACACCATATATTTT. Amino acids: CASSGNTIYF.

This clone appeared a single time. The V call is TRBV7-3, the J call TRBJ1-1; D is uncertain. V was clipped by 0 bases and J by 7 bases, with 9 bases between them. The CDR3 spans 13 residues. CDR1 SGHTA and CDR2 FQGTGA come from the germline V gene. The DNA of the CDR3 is TGTGCCAGCAGCTTAACCGTGCAGCATGAAGCTTTCTTT. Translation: CASSLTVQHEAFF. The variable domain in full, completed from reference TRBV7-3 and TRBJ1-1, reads GAGVSQTPSNKVTEKGKYVELRCDPISGHTALYWYRQSLGQGPEFLIYFQGTGAADDSGLPNDRFFAVRPEGSVSTLKIQRTERGDSAVYLCASSLTVQHEAFFGQGTRLTVV.

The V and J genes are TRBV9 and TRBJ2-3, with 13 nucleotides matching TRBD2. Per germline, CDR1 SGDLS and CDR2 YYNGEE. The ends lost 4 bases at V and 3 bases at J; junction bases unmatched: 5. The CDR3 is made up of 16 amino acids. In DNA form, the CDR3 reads TGTGCCAGCAGCATGGGGACTAGCGGGACTACAGATACGCAGTATTTT. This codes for CASSMGTSGTTDTQYF.

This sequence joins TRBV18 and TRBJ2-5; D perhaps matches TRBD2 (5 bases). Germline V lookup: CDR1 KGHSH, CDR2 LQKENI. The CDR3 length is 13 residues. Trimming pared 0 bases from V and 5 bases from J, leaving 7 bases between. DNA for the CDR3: TGTGCCAGCTCACCACCTCTAGCTGAGACCCAGTACTTC. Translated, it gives CASSPPLAETQYF.

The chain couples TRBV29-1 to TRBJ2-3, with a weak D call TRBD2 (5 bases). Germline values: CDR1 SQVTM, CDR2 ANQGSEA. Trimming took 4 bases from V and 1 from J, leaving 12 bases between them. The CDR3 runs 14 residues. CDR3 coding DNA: TGCAGCGTTGTTCGGGGATACCGCACAGATACGCAGTATTTT. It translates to CSVVRGYRTDTQYF.

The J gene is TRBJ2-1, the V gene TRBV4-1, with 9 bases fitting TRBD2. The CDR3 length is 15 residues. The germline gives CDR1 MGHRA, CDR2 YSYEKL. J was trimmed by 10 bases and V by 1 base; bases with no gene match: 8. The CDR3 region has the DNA TGCGCCAGCAGCCAAGTTCAGGCTAGCGGGAACGAGCAGTTCTTC. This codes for CASSQVQASGNEQFF.

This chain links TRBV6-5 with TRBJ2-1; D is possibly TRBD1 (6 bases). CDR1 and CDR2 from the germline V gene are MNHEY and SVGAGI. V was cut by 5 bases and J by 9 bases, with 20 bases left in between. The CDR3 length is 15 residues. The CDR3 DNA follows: TGTGCCAGCAGTGGATACTCAATGGGGGCCGGTGAGCAGTTCTTC. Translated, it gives CASSGYSMGAGEQFF.

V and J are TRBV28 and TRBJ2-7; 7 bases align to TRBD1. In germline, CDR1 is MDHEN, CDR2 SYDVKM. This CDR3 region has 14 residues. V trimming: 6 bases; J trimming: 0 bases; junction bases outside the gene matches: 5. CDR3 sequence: CASSSRGSSYEQYF. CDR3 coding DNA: TGTGCCAGCAGCTCCAGGGGGAGCTCCTACGAGCAGTACTTC.

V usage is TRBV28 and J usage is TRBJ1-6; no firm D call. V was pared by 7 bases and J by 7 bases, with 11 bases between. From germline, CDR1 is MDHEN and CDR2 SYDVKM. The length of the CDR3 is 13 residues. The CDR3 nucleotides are TGTGCCAGCATGGTACAAGGAAATTCACCCCTCCACTTT. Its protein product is CASMVQGNSPLHF.

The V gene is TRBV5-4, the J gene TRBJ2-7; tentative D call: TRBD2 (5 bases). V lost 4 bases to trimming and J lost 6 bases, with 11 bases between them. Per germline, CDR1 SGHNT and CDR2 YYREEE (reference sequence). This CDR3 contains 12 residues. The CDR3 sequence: CASSPGIGEQYF. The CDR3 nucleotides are TGTGCCAGCAGCCCGGGAATCGGCGAGCAGTACTTC.

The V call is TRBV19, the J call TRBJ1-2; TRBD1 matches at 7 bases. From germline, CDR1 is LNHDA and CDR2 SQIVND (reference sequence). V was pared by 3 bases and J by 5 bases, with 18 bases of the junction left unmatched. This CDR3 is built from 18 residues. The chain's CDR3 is CASSMRGQRTGPRYGYTF. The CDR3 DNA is TGTGCCAGTAGTATGAGGGGCCAACGGACAGGACCACGGTATGGCTACACCTTC.

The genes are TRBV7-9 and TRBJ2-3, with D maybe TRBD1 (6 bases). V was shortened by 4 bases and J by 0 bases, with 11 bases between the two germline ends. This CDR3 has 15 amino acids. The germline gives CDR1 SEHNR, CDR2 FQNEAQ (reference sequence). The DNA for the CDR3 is TGTGCCAGCAGCTCGACAGGTTATAGCACAGATACGCAGTATTTT. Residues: CASSSTGYSTDTQYF. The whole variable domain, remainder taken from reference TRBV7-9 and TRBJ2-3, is DTGVSQNPRHKITKRGQNVTFRCDPISEHNRLYWYRQTLGQGPEFLTYFQNEAQLEKSRLLSDRFSAERPKGSFSTLEIQRTEQGDSAMYLCASSSTGYSTDTQYFGPGTRLTVL.

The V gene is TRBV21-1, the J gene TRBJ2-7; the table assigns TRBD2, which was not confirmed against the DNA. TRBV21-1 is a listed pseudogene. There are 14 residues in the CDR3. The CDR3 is CASSSRDGTYEQYF. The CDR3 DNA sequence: TGTGCCAGCAGCTCCCGGGACGGGACTTACGAGCAGTACTTC.

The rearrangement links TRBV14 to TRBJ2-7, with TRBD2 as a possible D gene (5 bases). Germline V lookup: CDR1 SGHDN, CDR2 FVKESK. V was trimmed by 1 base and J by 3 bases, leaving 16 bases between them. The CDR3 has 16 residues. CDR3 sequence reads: CASSQAPDLTIYEQYF. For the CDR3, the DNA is TGTGCCAGCAGCCAAGCCCCAGACTTGACTATCTACGAGCAGTACTTC. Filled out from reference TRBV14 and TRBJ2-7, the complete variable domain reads EAGVTQFPSHSVIEKGQTVTLRCDPISGHDNLYWYRRVMGKEIKFLLHFVKESKQDESGMPNNRFLAERTGGTYSTLKVQPAELEDSGVYFCASSQAPDLTIYEQYFGPGTRLTVT.

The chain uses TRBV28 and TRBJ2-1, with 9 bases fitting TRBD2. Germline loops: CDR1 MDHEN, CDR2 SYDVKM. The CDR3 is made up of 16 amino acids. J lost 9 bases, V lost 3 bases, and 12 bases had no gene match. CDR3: CASSFSPGGRGTEQFF. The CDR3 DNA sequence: TGTGCCAGCAGTTTCTCCCCCGGCGGGAGGGGTACTGAGCAGTTCTTC.

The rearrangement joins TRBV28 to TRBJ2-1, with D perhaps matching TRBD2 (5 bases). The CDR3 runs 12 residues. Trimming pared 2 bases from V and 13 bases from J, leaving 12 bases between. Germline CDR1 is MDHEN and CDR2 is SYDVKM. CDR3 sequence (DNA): TGTGCCAGCAGTTTAAGGGCGGGTAGTCAGTTCTTC. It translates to CASSLRAGSQFF.

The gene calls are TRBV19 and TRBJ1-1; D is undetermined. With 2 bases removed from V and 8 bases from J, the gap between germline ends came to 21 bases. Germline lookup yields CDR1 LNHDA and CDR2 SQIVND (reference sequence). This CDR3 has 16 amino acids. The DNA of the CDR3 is TGTGCCAGTAGTATAACGGGGAAAGGTGCGAGGGAGGAAGCTTTCTTT. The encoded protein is CASSITGKGAREEAFF.

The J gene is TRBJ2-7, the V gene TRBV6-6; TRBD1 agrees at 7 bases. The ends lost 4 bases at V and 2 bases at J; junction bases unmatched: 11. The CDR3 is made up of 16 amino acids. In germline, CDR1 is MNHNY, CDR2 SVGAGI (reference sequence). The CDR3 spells CASSSQEQGKPYEQYF. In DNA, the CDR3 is TGTGCCAGCAGTTCCCAAGAACAGGGGAAACCCTACGAGCAGTACTTC.

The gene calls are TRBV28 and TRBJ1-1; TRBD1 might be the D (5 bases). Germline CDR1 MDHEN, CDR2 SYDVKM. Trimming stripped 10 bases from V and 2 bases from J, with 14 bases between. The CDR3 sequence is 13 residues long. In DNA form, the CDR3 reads TGTGCCATTTGGCGGCAGGGAAACACTGAAGCTTTCTTT. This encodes CAIWRQGNTEAFF.

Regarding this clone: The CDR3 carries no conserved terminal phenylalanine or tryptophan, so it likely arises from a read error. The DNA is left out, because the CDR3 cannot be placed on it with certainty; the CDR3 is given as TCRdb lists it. CDR3 region: CASGLGTSGGY. The chain combines TRBV12-5 with TRBJ2-7; the D call of TRBD2 is as the table states it, not checked on the DNA. Germline lookup yields CDR1 LGHNT and CDR2 FRNRAP. With termini counted, the CDR3 has 11 amino acids.

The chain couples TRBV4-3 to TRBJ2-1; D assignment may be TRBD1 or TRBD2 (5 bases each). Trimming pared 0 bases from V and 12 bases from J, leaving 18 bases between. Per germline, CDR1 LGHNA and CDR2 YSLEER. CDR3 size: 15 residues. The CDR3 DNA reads TGCGCCAGCAGCCAAGACCAAAGGGGCGCTGGAGGGCAGTTCTTC. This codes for CASSQDQRGAGGQFF.

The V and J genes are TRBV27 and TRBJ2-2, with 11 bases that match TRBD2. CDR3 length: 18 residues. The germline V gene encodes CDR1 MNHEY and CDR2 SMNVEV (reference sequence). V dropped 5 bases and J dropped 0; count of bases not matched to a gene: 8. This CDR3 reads CASSILGLAATNTGELFF. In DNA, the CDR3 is TGTGCCAGCAGTATACTGGGACTAGCGGCTACGAACACCGGGGAGCTGTTTTTT.

CDR3 sequence: CASRTGTSGRGPMRYNEQFF. CDR3 DNA sequence: TGTGCAAGTCGGACCGGGACTAGCGGGAGGGGTCCCATGAGATACAATGAGCAGTTCTTC. The gene calls are TRBV12-2 and TRBJ2-1; TRBD2 is the table's D call and was not checked against the DNA. TRBV12-2 is a pseudogene locus. The length of the CDR3 is 20 residues.